Listed here is a single T cell receptor (beta chain). The sample belongs to a study of blood T cell repertoires in COVID-19. Sequenced by immunoSEQ multiplex PCR; TCRdb stores in-frame clones only, minus some. The sample gives fewer than 250,000 clones, around 86% of which show up once; 7% to 8.5% is in the top ten. Sequencing used PBMCs or T cells enriched from blood (not recorded which). This sequence was found in a man under 40 in a cohort exposed to, infected with or recovered from COVID-19 (not recorded which).

CDR3 sequence reads: CARERTSSPEQYF. In nucleotides, the CDR3 is TGTGCCAGAGAACGGACTAGTTCTCCCGAGCAGTACTTC. The V call is TRBV2, the J call TRBJ2-7; 7 nucleotides line up with TRBD2. The CDR3 covers 13 residues. Germline V CDR1 and CDR2: SNHLY, FYNNEI. The trim removed 9 bases at V and 6 bases at J, leaving 11 bases unmatched.